The rows below give T cell receptor beta chains drawn from one sample of a study of tissue T cells after allogeneic stem cell transplantation. Using immunoSEQ multiplex PCR, the repertoire was profiled, and TCRdb retains in-frame clones only, with some absent. The profile covers approximately 4,900 clones, with nearly 70% appearing a single time and roughly 8% taken by the ten largest. Sequenced here: tissue from the colon, sampled at autopsy. The receptors shown here come from a female donor of 60 years or more with lung cancer. Each CDR3 is given without its conserved first and last residue.

CDR3 protein: ASSVNRGYEQY
CDR3 length: 11
V gene: TRBV7-8
J gene: TRBJ2-7

CDR3 protein: ASSQDRQGFREKLF
CDR3 length: 14
V gene: TRBV4-1
J gene: TRBJ1-4

CDR3 protein: ASSVLPARSDTQY
CDR3 length: 13
V gene: TRBV9
J gene: TRBJ2-3

CDR3 protein: ASSLGATGAAYEQY
CDR3 length: 14
V gene: TRBV18
J gene: TRBJ2-7

CDR3 protein: ASSSRLAGGTGELF
CDR3 length: 14
V gene: TRBV7-2
J gene: TRBJ2-2

CDR3 protein: ASSLPRGAPNYGYT
CDR3 length: 14
V gene: TRBV5-8
J gene: TRBJ1-2

CDR3 protein: ASSGTGGFTEAF
CDR3 length: 12
V gene: TRBV5-1
J gene: TRBJ1-1

CDR3 protein: ASSLGTALQPQH
CDR3 length: 12
V gene: TRBV2
J gene: TRBJ1-5

CDR3 protein: ASSSSGGSLTGELF
CDR3 length: 14
V gene: TRBV7-2
J gene: TRBJ2-2

CDR3 protein: ASSALNGAGKAF
CDR3 length: 12
V gene: TRBV9
J gene: TRBJ1-1

CDR3 protein: ATSDASGGAYNEQF
CDR3 length: 14
V gene: TRBV24-1
J gene: TRBJ2-1

CDR3 protein: ASSIGGAEAF
CDR3 length: 10
V gene: TRBV27
J gene: TRBJ1-1

CDR3 protein: ASSLGHDSSYEQY
CDR3 length: 13
V gene: TRBV7-2
J gene: TRBJ2-7

CDR3 protein: ASSQGRGSNYGYT
CDR3 length: 13
V gene: TRBV4-1
J gene: TRBJ1-2

CDR3 protein: ASGHLGLRAF
CDR3 length: 10
V gene: TRBV3-1/TRBV3-2
J gene: TRBJ1-1

CDR3 protein: ATRIGASGANVLT
CDR3 length: 13
V gene: TRBV6-5
J gene: TRBJ2-6

CDR3 protein: SVARLSNTEAF
CDR3 length: 11
V gene: TRBV29-1
J gene: TRBJ1-1

CDR3 protein: SASSGGVRNEQF
CDR3 length: 12
V gene: TRBV20-1
J gene: TRBJ2-1

CDR3 protein: ASSPGTSSLNEQF
CDR3 length: 13
V gene: TRBV18
J gene: TRBJ2-1

CDR3 protein: ASSLGTGVNEQF
CDR3 length: 12
V gene: TRBV7-3
J gene: TRBJ2-1

CDR3 protein: ASSRSSGRAFSSYNEQF
CDR3 length: 17
V gene: TRBV7-2
J gene: TRBJ2-1

CDR3 protein: ASKPQGGWYGYT
CDR3 length: 12
V gene: TRBV2
J gene: TRBJ1-2

CDR3 protein: ASSLSGLASYEQY
CDR3 length: 13
V gene: TRBV7-9
J gene: TRBJ2-7

CDR3 protein: ASSFTPVIASSNEQY
CDR3 length: 15
V gene: TRBV27
J gene: TRBJ2-7

CDR3 protein: ASSQEVAGIGEAF
CDR3 length: 13
V gene: TRBV7-2
J gene: TRBJ1-1

CDR3 protein: ASNRRASGANVLT
CDR3 length: 13
V gene: TRBV6-5
J gene: TRBJ2-6

CDR3 protein: ASSQNSRSWDPTDTQY
CDR3 length: 16
V gene: TRBV4-1
J gene: TRBJ2-3

CDR3 protein: ASSLAGYQETQY
CDR3 length: 12
V gene: TRBV7-2
J gene: TRBJ2-5

CDR3 protein: ASKGTIYQPQH
CDR3 length: 11
V gene: TRBV2
J gene: TRBJ1-5

CDR3 protein: ASSQLTANNSPLH
CDR3 length: 13
V gene: TRBV3-1/TRBV3-2
J gene: TRBJ1-6

CDR3 protein: ASSLREGYEQY
CDR3 length: 11
V gene: TRBV27
J gene: TRBJ2-7

CDR3 protein: ASSLDAGGTNYGYT
CDR3 length: 14
V gene: TRBV7-8
J gene: TRBJ1-2

CDR3 protein: ASSILDPGQSIQPQH
CDR3 length: 15
V gene: TRBV19
J gene: TRBJ1-5

CDR3 protein: ASSFWLRGQY
CDR3 length: 10
V gene: TRBV5-8
J gene: TRBJ2-7

CDR3 protein: ASSFLAAGATEAF
CDR3 length: 13
V gene: TRBV5-1
J gene: TRBJ1-1

CDR3 protein: ASRVSRNVGLNEQF
CDR3 length: 14
V gene: TRBV7-3
J gene: TRBJ2-1

CDR3 protein: ASSPGQANEKLF
CDR3 length: 12
V gene: TRBV9
J gene: TRBJ1-4

CDR3 protein: ASSLFSGGLSYEQY
CDR3 length: 14
V gene: TRBV5-1
J gene: TRBJ2-7

CDR3 protein: AISQGFEGGYT
CDR3 length: 11
V gene: TRBV10-3
J gene: TRBJ1-2

CDR3 protein: ASSPDRLNTEAF
CDR3 length: 12
V gene: TRBV19
J gene: TRBJ1-1

CDR3 protein: ASSLWKQESLSYNSPLH
CDR3 length: 17
V gene: TRBV18
J gene: TRBJ1-6

CDR3 protein: SARGVDEQF
CDR3 length: 9
V gene: TRBV20-1
J gene: TRBJ2-1